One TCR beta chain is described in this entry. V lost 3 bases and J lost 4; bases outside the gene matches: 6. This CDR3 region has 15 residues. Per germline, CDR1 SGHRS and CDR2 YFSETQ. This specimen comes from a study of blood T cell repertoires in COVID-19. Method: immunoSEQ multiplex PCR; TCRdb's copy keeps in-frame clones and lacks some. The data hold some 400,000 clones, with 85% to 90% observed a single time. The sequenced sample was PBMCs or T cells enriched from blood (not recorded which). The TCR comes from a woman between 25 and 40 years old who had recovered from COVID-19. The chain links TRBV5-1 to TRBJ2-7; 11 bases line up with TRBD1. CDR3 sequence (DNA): TGCGCCAGCAGCTCCCGGACAGGGGGCGGGTACGAGCAGTACTTC. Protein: CASSSRTGGGYEQYF.